The 18 T cell receptor beta chains given below trace back to one sample, sequenced in a study of post-analysis software for immune sequencing data. Whole-study results and caveats: Included in a set of five TRBV segments more frequent in patients than controls were TRBV5-6, TRBV5-1 and TRBV20-1.

Their cognate antigens are unknown. TCR beta cDNA libraries had unique molecular identifiers. TCRdb reprocessed the PCR reads with MiXCR, giving one entry per CDR3 protein. The sample consists of approximately 630,000 distinct CDR3 sequences, 59% of them appearing once. The sequenced sample consisted of blood. Source of these receptors: a girl aged 2 to 10 with multiple sclerosis.

This clonotype was counted only a few times. V gene TRBV7-6 combines with J gene TRBJ2-5; D is undetermined. Germline loops: CDR1 SGHVS, CDR2 FNYEAQ. Between the trimmed V and J ends, which lost 3 bases and 2 bases, there was a span of 10 bases. This CDR3 has 14 residues. The CDR3 loop is CASSFRPTQETQYF. Here the CDR3 DNA reads TGTGCCAGCAGCTTCCGACCTACGCAAGAGACCCAGTACTTC.

The V and J genes are TRBV7-9 and TRBJ1-1, with D possibly TRBD1 on 5 matching bases. In germline, CDR1 is SEHNR, CDR2 FQNEAQ (reference sequence). V lost 3 bases, J lost 0 bases, and 11 bases lay in between. This CDR3 has 15 residues. CDR3: CASSFSKGMNTEAFF. The CDR3 DNA reads TGTGCCAGCAGCTTTAGTAAGGGGATGAACACTGAAGCTTTCTTT.

This clonotype was detected a few times. This chain joins TRBV28 and TRBJ2-4; TRBD1 matches 10 bases. The V segment lost 2 bases and the J segment 1 base; nucleotides outside the gene matches: 2. There are 16 residues in the CDR3. Germline lookup yields CDR1 MDHEN and CDR2 SYDVKM. The CDR3 loop is CASSLDRGPAKNIQYF. Written as DNA, the CDR3 is TGTGCCAGCAGTTTAGACAGGGGGCCTGCCAAAAACATTCAGTACTTC.

This chain connects TRBV3-1 to TRBJ2-1; a possible D gene is TRBD1 (5 bases). The V gene lost 2 bases and the J gene lost 10 bases, with 9 bases spanning the gap. Looked up from germline, CDR1 is LGHDT and CDR2 is YNNKEL (reference sequence). The CDR3 contains 12 residues. The CDR3 sequence: CASSQQTGEQFF. In nucleotides, the CDR3 is TGTGCCAGCAGCCAACAAACAGGCGAGCAGTTCTTC.

The rearrangement joins TRBV20-1 to TRBJ2-7, with D unclear. Trimming removed 2 bases from V and 0 bases from J, with 5 bases in between. This CDR3 spans 12 amino acids. From germline, CDR1 is DFQATT and CDR2 SNEGSKA (reference sequence). CDR3 in DNA: TGCAGTGCTAGATTGAGCTCCTACGAGCAGTACTTC. Translating gives CSARLSSYEQYF.

This chain connects TRBV3-1 to TRBJ2-2; D is perhaps TRBD1 (6 bases). The germline V and J ends were trimmed by 1 base and 4 bases, with 13 bases remaining between them. Germline V lookup: CDR1 LGHDT, CDR2 YNNKEL (reference sequence). The CDR3 extends over 16 amino acids. CDR3 loop: CASSQADTGTTGELFF. CDR3 sequence (DNA): TGTGCCAGCAGCCAAGCGGATACAGGGACCACCGGGGAGCTGTTTTTT.

This clonotype was seen a handful of times. This chain uses TRBV20-1 with TRBJ2-7; perhaps TRBD1 as D (6 bases). CDR1 DFQATT and CDR2 SNEGSKA come from the germline V gene (reference sequence). The CDR3 is 13 amino acids. Trimming took off 2 bases at V and 6 bases at J, with 14 bases between the two ends. CDR3 residues: CSARPTGNVEQYF. The CDR3 nucleotides are TGCAGTGCTAGACCCACAGGGAACGTCGAGCAGTACTTC.

The chain employs TRBV12-3 or TRBV12-4 and TRBJ1-1; D perhaps matches TRBD1 (5 bases). The CDR3 is 13 residues long. V lost 2 bases and J lost 4, with 8 bases in between. CDR3 nucleotides: TGTGCCAGCAGTTTACAGGGTAGCACTGAAGCTTTCTTT. This sequence encodes CASSLQGSTEAFF.

There are a few counts of this clonotype. V gene TRBV5-1 combines with J gene TRBJ2-1; TRBD2 matches at 9 bases. Germline V CDR1 and CDR2: SGHRS, YFSETQ. With 3 bases clipped from V and 0 bases from J, the junction kept 10 bases outside the gene matches. This CDR3 is built from 18 residues. CDR3 DNA sequence: TGCGCCAGCAGCTCGTTAGCGGGAGCCCCTAGCTCCTACAATGAGCAGTTCTTC. Translated: CASSSLAGAPSSYNEQFF.

The chain carries TRBV12-3 or TRBV12-4 and TRBJ1-2; no definite D call. This CDR3 is built from 11 residues. Deletions cut 6 bases from V and 6 bases from J, with 8 bases between. The CDR3 DNA reads as TGTGCCAGCAGCTCTTTCCATGGCTACACCTTC. It is translated as CASSSFHGYTF.

The V gene is TRBV5-1, the J gene TRBJ2-7, with 9 bases identical to TRBD2. The J call is doubtful: the DNA matches TRBJ2-5 better. The CDR3 has 16 residues. The germline V gene has CDR1 SGHRS and CDR2 YFSETQ. The CDR3 sequence is CASSFDVAGGQETQYF. The CDR3 region has the DNA TGCGCCAGCAGCTTTGATGTGGCGGGAGGGCAGGAGACCCAGTACTTC.

This chain connects TRBV12-3 or TRBV12-4 to TRBJ2-2, with D maybe TRBD1 (5 bases). Trimming took off 7 bases at V and 1 base at J, with 13 bases between the two ends. This CDR3 spans 15 amino acids. The CDR3 nucleotides are TGTGCCAGCATTATTTCCGGACAGAACACCGGGGAGCTGTTTTTT. Amino acid sequence: CASIISGQNTGELFF.

The chain employs TRBV5-4 and TRBJ2-1; 9 nucleotides align to TRBD2. Germline loops: CDR1 SGHNT, CDR2 YYREEE (reference sequence). V lost 4 bases to trimming and J lost 2 bases; unmatched junction nucleotides: 4. The CDR3 contains 15 residues. The CDR3 loop reads CASSLAGRAYNEQFF. CDR3 coding DNA: TGTGCCAGCAGCCTAGCGGGGAGGGCCTACAATGAGCAGTTCTTC.

This clonotype appeared once. V usage is TRBV9 and J usage is TRBJ2-1; 9 bases agree with TRBD2. The CDR3 loop spans 18 amino acids. Trimming cost V 4 bases and J 7 bases; bases outside gene matches: 18. Germline CDR1 is SGDLS and CDR2 is YYNGEE. DNA for the CDR3: TGTGCCAGCAGCACACGAGCCCAAGGCGGGGGGGTAGCGAATGAGCAGTTCTTC. Translating it yields CASSTRAQGGGVANEQFF.

CDR3 nucleotides: TGCGCCAGCAGCTTCCTACAGAGCAGGGATACGCAGTATTTT. It specifies CASSFLQSRDTQYF. The V and J genes are TRBV5-1 and TRBJ2-3; D ambiguous. With 2 bases removed from V and 6 bases from J, the gap between germline ends came to 13 bases. The germline CDR1 and CDR2 sequences are SGHRS and YFSETQ. This CDR3 has 14 amino acids. The full variable domain, its missing parts supplied by reference TRBV5-1 and TRBJ2-3, is KAGVTQTPRYLIKTRGQQVTLSCSPISGHRSVSWYQQTPGQGLQFLFEYFSETQRNKGNFPGRFSGRQFSNSRSEMNVSTLELGDSALYLCASSFLQSRDTQYFGPGTRLTVL.

This rearrangement joins TRBV27 to TRBJ1-1, with D possibly matching TRBD1 (6 bases). CDR1 MNHEY and CDR2 SMNVEV come from the germline V gene (reference sequence). This CDR3 spans 15 amino acids. Trimming removed 4 bases from V and 3 bases from J, with 15 bases in between. In DNA, the CDR3 is TGTGCCAGCAGTTCACGTGGGCAGGGGCACACTGAAGCTTTCTTT. Its protein product is CASSSRGQGHTEAFF.

V and J are TRBV3-1 and TRBJ1-5; D unresolved. Trimming stripped 5 bases from V and 5 bases from J, with 13 bases between. The CDR3 totals 14 residues. CDR1 is LGHDT, CDR2 YNNKEL, per germline (reference sequence). The CDR3 nucleotides are TGTGCCAGCAGCGTCGGGCTGGAGGATCAGCCCCAGCATTTT. Encoded protein: CASSVGLEDQPQHF.

This chain connects TRBV12-3 or TRBV12-4 to TRBJ1-2, with 7 nucleotides matching TRBD1. This CDR3 has 13 residues. J was trimmed by 6 bases and V by 6 bases; bases with no gene match: 7. The DNA of the CDR3 is TGTGCCAGCAGCACCATAGGGGGCGATGGCTACACCTTC. It translates to CASSTIGGDGYTF.